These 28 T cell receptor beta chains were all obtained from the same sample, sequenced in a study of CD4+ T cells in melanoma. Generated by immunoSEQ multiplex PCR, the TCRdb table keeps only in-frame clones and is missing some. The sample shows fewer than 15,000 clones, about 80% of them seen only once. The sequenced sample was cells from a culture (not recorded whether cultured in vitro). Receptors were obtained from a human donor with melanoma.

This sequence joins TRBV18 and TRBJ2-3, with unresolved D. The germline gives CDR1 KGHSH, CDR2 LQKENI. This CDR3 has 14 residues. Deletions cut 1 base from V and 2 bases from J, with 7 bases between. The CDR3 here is CASSPRRDTDTQYF. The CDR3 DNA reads TGTGCCAGCTCACCACGCCGAGACACAGATACGCAGTATTTT.

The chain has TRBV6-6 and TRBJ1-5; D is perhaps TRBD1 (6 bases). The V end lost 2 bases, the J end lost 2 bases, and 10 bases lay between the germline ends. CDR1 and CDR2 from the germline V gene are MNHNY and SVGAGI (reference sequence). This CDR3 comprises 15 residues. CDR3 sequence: CASSYKGGGNQPQHF. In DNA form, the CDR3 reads TGTGCCAGCAGTTACAAGGGGGGAGGCAATCAGCCCCAGCATTTT.

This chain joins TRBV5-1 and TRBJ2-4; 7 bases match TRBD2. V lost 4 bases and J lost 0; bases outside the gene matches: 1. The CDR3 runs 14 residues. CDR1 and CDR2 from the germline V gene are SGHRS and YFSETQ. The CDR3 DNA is TGCGCCAGCAGCGGGGGGGTAGCCAAAAACATTCAGTACTTC. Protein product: CASSGGVAKNIQYF.

CDR3 loop: CASSNTRGTEAFF. CDR3 in DNA: TGTGCCAGTAGTAACACCCGAGGGACTGAAGCTTTCTTT. The chain recombines TRBV19 with TRBJ1-1; D not certain. Germline values: CDR1 LNHDA, CDR2 SQIVND (reference sequence). Trimming pared 4 bases from V and 5 bases from J, leaving 11 bases between. This CDR3 is built from 13 residues.

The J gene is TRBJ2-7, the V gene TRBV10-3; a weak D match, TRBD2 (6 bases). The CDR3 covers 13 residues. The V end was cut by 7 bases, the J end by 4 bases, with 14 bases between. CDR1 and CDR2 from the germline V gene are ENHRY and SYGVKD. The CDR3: CAINTGLTYEQYF. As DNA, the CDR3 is TGTGCCATCAATACGGGACTGACTTACGAGCAGTACTTC.

CDR3 nucleotides: TGTGCCAGCAGCGACAGGGCCGGTTCAGGTGGCTACACCTTC. The encoded protein is CASSDRAGSGGYTF. The chain employs TRBV6-6 and TRBJ1-2, with 7 bases lining up with TRBD1. CDR3 length equals 14 residues. The germline V gene has CDR1 MNHNY and CDR2 SVGAGI (reference sequence). Germline trimming cut 6 bases from V and 7 bases from J; bases unmatched to any gene: 11.

The chain's CDR3 is CASSWGQGRREQFF. The CDR3 DNA reads as TGCGCCAGCAGCTGGGGACAGGGGCGGCGGGAGCAGTTCTTC. This chain connects TRBV5-1 to TRBJ2-1, with 10 bases that match TRBD1. Trimming at V came to 3 bases and at J to 10 bases, leaving 7 bases not matched to a gene. The CDR3 extends over 14 amino acids. Germline V CDR1 and CDR2: SGHRS, YFSETQ.

CDR3 sequence: CASSPSGGRTEAFF. The CDR3 DNA reads TGTGCCAGCAGCCCCTCGGGCGGGAGGACTGAAGCTTTCTTT. The rearrangement links TRBV4-2 to TRBJ1-1, with unresolved D. The V end lost 4 bases, the J end lost 5 bases, and 14 bases lay between the germline ends. This CDR3 is built from 14 residues. Germline V gives CDR1 LGHNA, CDR2 YNFKEQ.

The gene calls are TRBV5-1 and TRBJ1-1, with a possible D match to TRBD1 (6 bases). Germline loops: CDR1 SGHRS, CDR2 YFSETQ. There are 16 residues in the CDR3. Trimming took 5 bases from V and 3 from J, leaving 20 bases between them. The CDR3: CASSVRGGTGHTEAFF. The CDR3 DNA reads TGCGCCAGCAGTGTCAGGGGCGGGACGGGACACACTGAAGCTTTCTTT.

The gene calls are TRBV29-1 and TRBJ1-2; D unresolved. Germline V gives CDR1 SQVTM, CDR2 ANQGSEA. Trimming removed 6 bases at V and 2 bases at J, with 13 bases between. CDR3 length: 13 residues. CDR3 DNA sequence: TGCAGCGTCTTGAAGGGCCAGAACTATGGCTACACCTTC. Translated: CSVLKGQNYGYTF.

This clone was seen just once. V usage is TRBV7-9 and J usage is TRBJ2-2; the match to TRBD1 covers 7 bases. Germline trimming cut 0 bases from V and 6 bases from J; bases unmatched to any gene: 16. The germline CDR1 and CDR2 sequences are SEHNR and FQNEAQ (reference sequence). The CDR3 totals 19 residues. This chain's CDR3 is CASSLAQTGPEPNPGELFF. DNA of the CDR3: TGTGCCAGCAGCTTAGCCCAGACAGGGCCTGAGCCTAACCCCGGGGAGCTGTTTTTT.

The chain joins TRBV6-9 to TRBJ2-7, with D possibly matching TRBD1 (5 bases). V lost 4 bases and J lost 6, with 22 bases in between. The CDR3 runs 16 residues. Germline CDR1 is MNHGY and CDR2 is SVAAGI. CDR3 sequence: CASSLTQGPQQCEQYF. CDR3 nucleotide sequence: TGTGCCAGCAGTTTAACCCAGGGTCCCCAACAGTGCGAGCAGTACTTC.

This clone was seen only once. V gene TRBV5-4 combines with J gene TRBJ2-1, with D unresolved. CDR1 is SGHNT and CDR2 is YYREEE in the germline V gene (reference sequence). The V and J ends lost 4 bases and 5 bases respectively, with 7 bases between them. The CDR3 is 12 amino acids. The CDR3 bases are TGTGCCAGCAGCAGCCGGGACAATGAGCAGTTCTTC. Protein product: CASSSRDNEQFF.

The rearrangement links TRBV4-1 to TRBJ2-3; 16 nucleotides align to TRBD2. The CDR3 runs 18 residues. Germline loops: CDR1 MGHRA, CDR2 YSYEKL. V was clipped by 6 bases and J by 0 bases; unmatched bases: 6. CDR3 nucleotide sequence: TGCGCCAGCAGGATGGGACTAGCGGGGGGGGTTAGCACAGATACGCAGTATTTT. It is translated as CASRMGLAGGVSTDTQYF.

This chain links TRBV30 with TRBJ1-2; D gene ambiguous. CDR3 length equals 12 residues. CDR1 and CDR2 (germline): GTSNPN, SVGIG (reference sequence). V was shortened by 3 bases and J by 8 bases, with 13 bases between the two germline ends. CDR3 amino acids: CAWRIWGGGYTF. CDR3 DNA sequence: TGTGCCTGGAGAATATGGGGTGGGGGCTACACCTTC.

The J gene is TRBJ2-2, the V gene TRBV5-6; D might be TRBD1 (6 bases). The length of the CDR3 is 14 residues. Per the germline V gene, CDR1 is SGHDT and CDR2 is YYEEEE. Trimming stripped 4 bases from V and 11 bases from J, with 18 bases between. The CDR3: CASSRWDTSRELFF. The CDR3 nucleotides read TGTGCCAGCAGCAGGTGGGACACGAGTCGAGAGCTGTTTTTT.

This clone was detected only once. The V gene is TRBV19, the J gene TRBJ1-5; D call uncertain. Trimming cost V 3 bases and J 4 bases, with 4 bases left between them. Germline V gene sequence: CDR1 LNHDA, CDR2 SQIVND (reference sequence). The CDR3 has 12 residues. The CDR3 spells CASSIDNQPQHF. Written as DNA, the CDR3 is TGTGCCAGTAGTATTGATAATCAGCCCCAGCATTTT. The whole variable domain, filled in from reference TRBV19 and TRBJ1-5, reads DGGITQSPKYLFRKEGQNVTLSCEQNLNHDAMYWYRQDPGQGLRLIYYSQIVNDFQKGDIAEGYSVSREKKESFPLTVTSAQKNPTAFYLCASSIDNQPQHFGDGTRLSIL.

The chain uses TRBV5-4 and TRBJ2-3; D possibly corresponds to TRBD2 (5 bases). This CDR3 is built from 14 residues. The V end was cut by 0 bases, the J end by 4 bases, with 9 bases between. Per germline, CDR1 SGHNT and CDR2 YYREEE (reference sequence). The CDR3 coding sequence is TGTGCCAGCAGCTTGGGTTCTAGCTCAGATACGCAGTATTTT. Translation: CASSLGSSSDTQYF.

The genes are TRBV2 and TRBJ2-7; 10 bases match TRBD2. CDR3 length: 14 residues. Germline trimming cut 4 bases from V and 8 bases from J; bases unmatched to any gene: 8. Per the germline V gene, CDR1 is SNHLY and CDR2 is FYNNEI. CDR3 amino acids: CASSATSGALQQYF. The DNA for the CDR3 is TGTGCCAGCAGTGCTACTAGCGGGGCTCTCCAGCAGTACTTC.

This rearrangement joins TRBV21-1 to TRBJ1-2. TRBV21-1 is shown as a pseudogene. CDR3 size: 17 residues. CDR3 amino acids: CASSNCRGVTPLGGYTF. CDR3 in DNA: TGTGCCAGCAGCAATTGTAGGGGAGTAACCCCTCTCGGTGGCTACACCTTC.

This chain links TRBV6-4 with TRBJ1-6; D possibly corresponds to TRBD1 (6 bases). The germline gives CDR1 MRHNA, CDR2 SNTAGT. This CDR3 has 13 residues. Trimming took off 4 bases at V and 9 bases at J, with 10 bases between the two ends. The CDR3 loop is CASSVQGGSPLHF. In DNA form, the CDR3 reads TGTGCCAGCAGTGTACAGGGTGGTTCACCCCTCCACTTT.

CDR3 DNA sequence: TGTGCCTGGAGTTATAGTGGGGCCAAAAACATTCAGTACTTC. Residues: CAWSYSGAKNIQYF. The V gene is TRBV30, the J gene TRBJ2-4; D uncertain. Trimming removed 2 bases from V and 1 base from J, with 9 bases in between. The V gene's germline CDR1 is GTSNPN and CDR2 SVGIG (reference sequence). This CDR3 has 14 residues.

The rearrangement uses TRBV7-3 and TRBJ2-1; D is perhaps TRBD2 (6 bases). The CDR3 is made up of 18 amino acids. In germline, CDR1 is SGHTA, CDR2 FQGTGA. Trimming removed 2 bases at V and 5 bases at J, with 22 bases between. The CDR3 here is CASSLAMRWGLDNNEQFF. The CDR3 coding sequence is TGTGCCAGCAGCTTAGCCATGCGGTGGGGACTGGATAACAATGAGCAGTTCTTC.

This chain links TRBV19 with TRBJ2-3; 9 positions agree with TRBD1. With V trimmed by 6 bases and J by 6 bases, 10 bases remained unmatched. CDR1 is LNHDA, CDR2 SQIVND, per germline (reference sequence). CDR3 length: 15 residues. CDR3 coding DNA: TGTGCCAGTAGCCGGGGGACAGGGACGGGGGATACGCAGTATTTT. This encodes CASSRGTGTGDTQYF. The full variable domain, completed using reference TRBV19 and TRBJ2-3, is DGGITQSPKYLFRKEGQNVTLSCEQNLNHDAMYWYRQDPGQGLRLIYYSQIVNDFQKGDIAEGYSVSREKKESFPLTVTSAQKNPTAFYLCASSRGTGTGDTQYFGPGTRLTVL.

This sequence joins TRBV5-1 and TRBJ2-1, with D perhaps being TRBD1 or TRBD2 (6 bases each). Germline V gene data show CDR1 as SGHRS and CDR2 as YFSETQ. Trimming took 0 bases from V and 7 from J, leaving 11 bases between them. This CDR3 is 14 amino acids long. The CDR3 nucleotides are TGCGCCAGCAGCTTGGGGGGGGCGCAAAATGAGCAGTTCTTC. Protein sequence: CASSLGGAQNEQFF.

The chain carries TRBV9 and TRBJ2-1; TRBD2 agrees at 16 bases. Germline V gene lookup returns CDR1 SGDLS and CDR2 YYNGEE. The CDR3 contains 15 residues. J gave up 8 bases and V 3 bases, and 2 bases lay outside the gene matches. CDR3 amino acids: CASSGGTSGGDEQFF. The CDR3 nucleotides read TGTGCCAGCAGCGGCGGGACTAGCGGGGGGGATGAGCAGTTCTTC. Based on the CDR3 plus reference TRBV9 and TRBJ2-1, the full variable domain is DSGVTQTPKHLITATGQRVTLRCSPRSGDLSVYWYQQSLDQGLQFLIQYYNGEERAKGNILERFSAQQFPDLHSELNLSSLELGDSALYFCASSGGTSGGDEQFFGPGTRLTVL.

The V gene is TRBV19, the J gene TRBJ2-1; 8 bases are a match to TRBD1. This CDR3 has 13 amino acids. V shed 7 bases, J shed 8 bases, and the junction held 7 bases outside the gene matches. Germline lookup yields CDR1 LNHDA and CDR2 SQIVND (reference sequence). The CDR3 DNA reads TGTGCCAGTACCAGGACAGGGAGCGATGAGCAGTTCTTC. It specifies CASTRTGSDEQFF.

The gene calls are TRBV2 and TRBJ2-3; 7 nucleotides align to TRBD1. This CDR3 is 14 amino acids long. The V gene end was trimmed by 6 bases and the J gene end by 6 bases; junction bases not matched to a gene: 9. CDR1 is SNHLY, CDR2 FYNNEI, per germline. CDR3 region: CASRATTGPDTQYF. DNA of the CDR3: TGTGCCAGCAGGGCTACGACAGGGCCCGATACGCAGTATTTT.